This T cell receptor beta chain was recovered during a study of radiation and T cells in renal cell carcinoma. Germline trimming cut 2 bases from V and 6 bases from J; bases unmatched to any gene: 7. The CDR3 length is 16 residues. Per germline, CDR1 MGHRA and CDR2 YSYEKL. Time point here: baseline pretreatment blood. The treatment denotes: 15 Gy SBRT to primary tumor, nephrectomy 4 weeks later. Some clones are missing from TCRdb's copy, which holds only in-frame ones; the method was immunoSEQ multiplex PCR. The sample has approximately 94,000 clones, 65% to 85% seen once. The clonotype was recovered from a man between 60 and 70 years old with renal cell carcinoma. The chain joins TRBV4-1 to TRBJ2-1, with 10 bases matching TRBD2. Specimen: blood, collected from a patient whose treatment included radiotherapy and nephrectomy. CDR3 DNA sequence: TGCGCCAGCAGCCAACGTGGTCTAGCGGGAGTCAATGAGCAGTTCTTC. Encoded protein: CASSQRGLAGVNEQFF.